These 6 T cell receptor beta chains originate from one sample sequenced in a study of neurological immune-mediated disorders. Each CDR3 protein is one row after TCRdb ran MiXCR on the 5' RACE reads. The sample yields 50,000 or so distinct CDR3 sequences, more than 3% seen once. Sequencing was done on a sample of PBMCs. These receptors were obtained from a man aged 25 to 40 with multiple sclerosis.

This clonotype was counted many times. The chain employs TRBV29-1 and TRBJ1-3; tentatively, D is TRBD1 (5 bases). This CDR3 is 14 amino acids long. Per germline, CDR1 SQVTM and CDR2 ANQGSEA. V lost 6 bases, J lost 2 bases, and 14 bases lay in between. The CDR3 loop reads CSVSGGGTGNTIYF. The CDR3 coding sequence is TGCAGCGTCTCGGGCGGGGGTACTGGAAACACCATATATTTT.

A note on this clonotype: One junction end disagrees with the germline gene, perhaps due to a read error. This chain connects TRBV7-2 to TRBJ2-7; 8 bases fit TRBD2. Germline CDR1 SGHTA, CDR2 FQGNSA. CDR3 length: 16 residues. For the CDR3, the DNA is TGTGCCAGCAGCTCGATCTGGACTAGCAATTTCTACGAGCAGGACTTC. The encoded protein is CASSSIWTSNFYEQDF.

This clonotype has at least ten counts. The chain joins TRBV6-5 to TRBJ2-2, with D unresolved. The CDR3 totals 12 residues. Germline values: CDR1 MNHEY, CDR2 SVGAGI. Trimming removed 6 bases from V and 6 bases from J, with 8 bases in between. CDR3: CASRVAAGELFF. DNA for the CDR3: TGTGCCAGCAGGGTCGCTGCCGGGGAGCTGTTTTTT.

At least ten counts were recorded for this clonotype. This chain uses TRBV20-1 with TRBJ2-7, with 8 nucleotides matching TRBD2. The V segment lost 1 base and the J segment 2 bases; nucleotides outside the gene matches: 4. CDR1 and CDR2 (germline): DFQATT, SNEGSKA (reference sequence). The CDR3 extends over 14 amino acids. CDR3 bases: TGCAGTGCTAGAGGCGCTAGCGGGCCCTACGAGCAGTACTTC. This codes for CSARGASGPYEQYF.

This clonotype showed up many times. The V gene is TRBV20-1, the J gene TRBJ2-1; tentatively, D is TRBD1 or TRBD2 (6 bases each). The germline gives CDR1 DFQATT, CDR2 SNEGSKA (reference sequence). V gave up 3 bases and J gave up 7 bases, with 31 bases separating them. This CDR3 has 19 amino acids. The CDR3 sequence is CSARLLASTPGVRLNEQFF. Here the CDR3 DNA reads TGCAGTGCTAGGTTGCTAGCGTCCACCCCAGGGGTTAGATTGAATGAGCAGTTCTTC.

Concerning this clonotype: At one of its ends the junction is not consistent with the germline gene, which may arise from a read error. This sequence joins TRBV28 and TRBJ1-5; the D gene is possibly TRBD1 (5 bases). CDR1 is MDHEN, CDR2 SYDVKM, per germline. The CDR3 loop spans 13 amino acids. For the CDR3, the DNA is TGTGCCAGCGGGGGATATAGCAATCAGCCCCAGAATTTT. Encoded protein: CASGGYSNQPQNF.